One and the same sample provided the 27 T cell receptor beta chains below, sequenced in a study of T cells in Graves' hyperthyroidism and ophthalmopathy. Regions amplified from RNA transcripts were the TCR beta CDR3 regions. HTBI primers were employed in a first-round RT-PCR of the TCR CDR3. MiXCR was run by TCRdb on the multiplex PCR reads, yielding one entry per CDR3 protein. The sample shows approximately 400,000 distinct CDR3 sequences, around 25% of them seen only once. What was sequenced was blood. All receptors derive from a man between 45 and 60 years old with Graves' hyperthyroidism.

This clonotype occurred a few times. The rearrangement uses TRBV6-1 and TRBJ2-5; 9 bases line up with TRBD1. V lost 3 bases, J lost 7 bases, and 9 bases stayed unmatched. Germline V CDR1 and CDR2: MNHNS, SASEGT. The CDR3 is made up of 15 amino acids. The DNA of the CDR3 is TGTGCCAGCAGTGAGACCACAGGGGGCAGGGGGACCCAGTACTTC. As protein: CASSETTGGRGTQYF.

There are a few counts of this clonotype. This chain joins TRBV30 and TRBJ2-1; the D is unclear. This CDR3 comprises 11 residues. The V gene's germline CDR1 is GTSNPN and CDR2 SVGIG (reference sequence). Trimming cost V 1 base and J 3 bases, with 1 base left between them. In DNA form, the CDR3 reads TGTGCCTGGAGTGACTACAATGAGCAGTTCTTC. Its translation is CAWSDYNEQFF.

This clonotype was seen at least ten times. The rearrangement joins TRBV18 to TRBJ1-2, with a tentative D call TRBD1 (5 bases). The CDR3 runs to 15 residues. The ends were cut back, 2 bases at V and 3 bases at J, with 13 bases in the middle. Germline CDR1 reads KGHSH; CDR2 reads LQKENI. The chain's CDR3 is CASSPTAGLDYGYTF. The CDR3 DNA follows: TGTGCCAGCTCACCAACTGCAGGGTTGGACTATGGCTACACCTTC.

The chain employs TRBV6-1 and TRBJ2-2; possibly TRBD2 for D (6 bases). Deletions cut 5 bases from V and 6 bases from J, with 22 bases between. The length of the CDR3 is 17 residues. Germline V gives CDR1 MNHNS, CDR2 SASEGT. The CDR3 DNA follows: TGTGCCAGCAGTCCTGGTTCGGGCTGGGGACTGGCCGGGGAGCTGTTTTTT. Translated, it gives CASSPGSGWGLAGELFF.

This clonotype has more than one count but fewer than ten. CDR3 bases: TGCGCCAGCAGCTTGGACGGGAGGGCCGTGGTTACGCAGTATTTT. The encoded protein is CASSLDGRAVVTQYF. This chain connects TRBV5-1 to TRBJ2-3; 8 bases are a match to TRBD2. The CDR3 covers 15 residues. Germline CDR1 and CDR2: SGHRS and YFSETQ. V shed 0 bases and J 8 bases; nucleotides not matched to a gene: 8. Full variable domain (missing parts from reference TRBV5-1 and TRBJ2-3): KAGVTQTPRYLIKTRGQQVTLSCSPISGHRSVSWYQQTPGQGLQFLFEYFSETQRNKGNFPGRFSGRQFSNSRSEMNVSTLELGDSALYLCASSLDGRAVVTQYFGPGTRLTVL.

As to this clonotype: A read error is possible here, since a much larger clone lies one base away. V and J are TRBV20-1 and TRBJ2-5; TRBD1 agrees at 10 bases. The J call may be wrong; the DNA end is better matched by TRBJ2-1. The CDR3 extends over 13 amino acids. Looked up from germline, CDR1 is DFQATT and CDR2 is SNEGSKA (reference sequence). CDR3 sequence: CSARTGGMGTQFF. The CDR3 DNA reads as TGCAGTGCTAGGACAGGGGGCATGGGGACCCAGTTCTTC.

This clonotype came up once. The V and J genes are TRBV20-1 and TRBJ2-3; TRBD1 matches 7 bases. CDR1 is DFQATT and CDR2 is SNEGSKA in the germline V gene (reference sequence). The CDR3 runs 15 residues. Trimming at V came to 0 bases and at J to 1 base, leaving 4 bases not matched to a gene. CDR3 bases: TGCAGTGCTAGAGACGGGACAGCCCGCACAGATACGCAGTATTTT. It yields the protein CSARDGTARTDTQYF.

The sample holds many counts of this clonotype. The chain employs TRBV11-1 and TRBJ1-1, with 7 positions matching TRBD1. With V trimmed by 5 bases and J by 4 bases, 7 bases remained unmatched. Germline V gene sequence: CDR1 SGHAT, CDR2 FQDESV (reference sequence). The CDR3 length is 14 residues. CDR3 region: CASSHQGGGTEAFF. The CDR3 region has the DNA TGTGCCAGCAGCCATCAGGGGGGCGGCACTGAAGCTTTCTTT. Drawing the rest from reference TRBV11-1 and TRBJ1-1, the complete variable domain is EAEVAQSPRYKITEKSQAVAFWCDPISGHATLYWYRQILGQGPELLVQFQDESVVDDSQLPKDRFSAERLKGVDSTLKIQPAELGDSAMYLCASSHQGGGTEAFFGQGTRLTVV.

This clonotype was seen only a few times. The V call is TRBV2, the J call TRBJ2-2, with D perhaps given as TRBD1 or TRBD2 (6 bases each). Looked up from germline, CDR1 is SNHLY and CDR2 is FYNNEI. Trimming removed 5 bases from V and 3 bases from J, with 19 bases in between. The CDR3 sequence is 17 residues long. The CDR3 coding sequence is TGTGCCAGCAGTTTACAGGGTCCGGGACTTTACACCGGGGAGCTGTTTTTT. It specifies CASSLQGPGLYTGELFF.

Note on this clonotype: The junction differs from germline at one of its ends, possibly a read error. The chain employs TRBV6-1 and TRBJ2-1, with 7 bases fitting TRBD2. Germline V gene lookup returns CDR1 MNHNS and CDR2 SASEGT. The CDR3 totals 16 residues. CDR3 in amino acids: CASSPRDYRRVNEQLF. The CDR3 coding sequence is TGTGCCAGCAGTCCCCGGGACTACCGTCGGGTCAATGAGCAGCTCTTC.

Notes on this clonotype: A read error may be the cause here, since a much bigger clone is one base away. This chain connects TRBV18 to TRBJ1-2, with TRBD1 matching 7 bases. The CDR3 covers 15 residues. The germline gives CDR1 KGHSH, CDR2 LQKENI. DNA of the CDR3: TGTGCCAGCTCTCCGAACAGGGGAGGGGAGGATGGCTGCACCTTC. Its translation: CASSPNRGGEDGCTF.

The chain is built from TRBV20-1 and TRBJ2-1; D unresolved. V lost 0 bases to trimming and J lost 0 bases, with 12 bases between them. Germline V gene lookup returns CDR1 DFQATT and CDR2 SNEGSKA (reference sequence). The length of the CDR3 is 16 residues. CDR3: CSARDPPSDSYNEQFF. CDR3 nucleotide sequence: TGCAGTGCTAGAGATCCCCCCAGCGACTCCTACAATGAGCAGTTCTTC.

This clonotype was seen more than once but under ten times. The chain joins TRBV4-1 to TRBJ1-2; possible D gene TRBD1, 6 bases. CDR1 is MGHRA, CDR2 YSYEKL, per germline. The CDR3 contains 14 residues. The V end lost 0 bases, the J end lost 8 bases, and 13 bases lay between the germline ends. The CDR3 nucleotides read TGCGCCAGCAGCCAAGATACGGGGGCCCGGGGCTACACCTTC. Translated, it gives CASSQDTGARGYTF.

This clonotype has a count of ten or more. The rearrangement links TRBV2 to TRBJ1-5; 8 bases line up with TRBD1. The CDR3 has 14 residues. Germline CDR1 and CDR2: SNHLY and FYNNEI. J lost 6 bases, V lost 8 bases, and 9 bases had no gene match. The CDR3 protein is CASGQGGLGQPQHF. The DNA for the CDR3 is TGTGCCAGCGGACAGGGAGGATTGGGTCAGCCCCAGCATTTT.

Many counts were recorded for this clonotype. The chain uses TRBV27 and TRBJ1-5, with D unresolved. CDR3 length: 13 residues. Between the trimmed V and J ends, which lost 2 bases and 0 bases, there was a span of 2 bases. The germline V gene encodes CDR1 MNHEY and CDR2 SMNVEV (reference sequence). CDR3 amino acids: CASSLGSNQPQHF. The CDR3 DNA follows: TGTGCCAGCAGTTTAGGTAGCAATCAGCCCCAGCATTTT.

Here the CDR3 reads CASSARLSTRGNQPQHF. As DNA, the CDR3 is TGTGCCAGCAGTGCCCGTTTGTCCACCAGGGGCAATCAGCCCCAGCATTTT. The chain is built from TRBV2 and TRBJ1-5, with D perhaps matching TRBD1 (5 bases). CDR3 length equals 17 residues. V was pared by 4 bases and J by 2 bases, with 18 bases between. Germline-derived CDR1 and CDR2 are SNHLY and FYNNEI.

V usage is TRBV27 and J usage is TRBJ2-1; 10 nucleotides agree with TRBD2. The V gene end was trimmed by 3 bases and the J gene end by 4 bases; junction bases not matched to a gene: 6. CDR1 is MNHEY and CDR2 is SMNVEV in the germline V gene (reference sequence). The CDR3 runs 16 residues. The CDR3 region has the DNA TGTGCCAGCAGTTTTCGGACTAGCGGAAATTACAATGAGCAGTTCTTC. Its protein product is CASSFRTSGNYNEQFF.

This clonotype was detected ten times or more. This sequence joins TRBV3-1 and TRBJ1-2; 10 nucleotides line up with TRBD1. This CDR3 has 13 residues. CDR1 and CDR2 from the germline V gene are LGHDT and YNNKEL (reference sequence). V was clipped by 4 bases and J by 7 bases; unmatched bases: 3. This chain's CDR3 is CASSLGTGAGYTF. Here the CDR3 DNA reads TGTGCCAGCAGCCTAGGGACAGGGGCTGGCTACACCTTC.

There are many counts of this clonotype. The V and J genes are TRBV7-2 and TRBJ2-1; TRBD2 matches 10 bases. The germline V gene has CDR1 SGHTA and CDR2 FQGNSA. This CDR3 region has 17 residues. The ends lost 5 bases at V and 8 bases at J; junction bases unmatched: 15. The CDR3 is CASSIGTSSGSLDEQFF. The DNA of the CDR3 is TGTGCCAGCAGCATCGGCACCTCTAGCGGGAGCCTCGATGAGCAGTTCTTC.

This clonotype was found many times. The chain recombines TRBV7-9 with TRBJ2-1; 9 bases map to TRBD1. J gave up 9 bases and V 5 bases, and 14 bases lay outside the gene matches. This CDR3 spans 16 amino acids. Germline V CDR1 and CDR2: SEHNR, FQNEAQ (reference sequence). The CDR3: CASSRGDGTGSLEQFF. The DNA of the CDR3 is TGTGCCAGCAGCCGCGGGGATGGGACAGGGAGCCTTGAGCAGTTCTTC. Using reference TRBV7-9 and TRBJ2-1 for the parts outside the CDR3, the full variable domain is DTGVSQNPRHKITKRGQNVTFRCDPISEHNRLYWYRQTLGQGPEFLTYFQNEAQLEKSRLLSDRFSAERPKGSFSTLEIQRTEQGDSAMYLCASSRGDGTGSLEQFFGPGTRLTVL.

This clonotype has at least ten counts. This rearrangement joins TRBV11-3 to TRBJ2-5; TRBD2 might be the D (6 bases). The CDR3 totals 14 residues. Trimming pared 6 bases from V and 7 bases from J, leaving 18 bases between. Germline V gene sequence: CDR1 SGHNT, CDR2 YENEEA. For the CDR3, the DNA is TGTGCCAGCAGGCCCGGGACTGGGGGTTCGACCCAGTACTTC. This codes for CASRPGTGGSTQYF.

This clonotype came up many times. The CDR3: CASSLGSSTDTQYF. The DNA of the CDR3 is TGCGCCAGCAGCTTGGGATCATCCACAGATACGCAGTATTTT. The chain has TRBV5-1 and TRBJ2-3, with D uncertain. The CDR3 loop spans 14 amino acids. Germline CDR1 reads SGHRS; CDR2 reads YFSETQ. Trimming took 0 bases from V and 2 from J, leaving 7 bases between them.

The rearrangement joins TRBV28 to TRBJ1-2; D possibly corresponds to TRBD1 (5 bases). CDR1 is MDHEN, CDR2 SYDVKM, per germline. The CDR3 extends over 13 amino acids. V was clipped by 6 bases and J by 4 bases, with 12 bases between them. The CDR3 loop reads CASSLTAVYGYTF. CDR3 bases: TGTGCCAGCAGCCTGACAGCCGTCTATGGCTACACCTTC.

This clonotype was seen repeatedly, ten times or more. The chain has TRBV27 and TRBJ1-1; unclear D gene. Germline loops: CDR1 MNHEY, CDR2 SMNVEV (reference sequence). Trimming left V 3 bases short and J 11 bases short, with 16 bases between. The CDR3 covers 13 residues. For the CDR3, the DNA is TGTGCCAGCAGTTTTTCGACCGGAGCTTCGGCTTTCTTT. Its protein product is CASSFSTGASAFF.

This clonotype was observed a handful of times. V usage is TRBV7-9 and J usage is TRBJ2-1; the D is unclear. The CDR3 contains 13 residues. With 4 bases removed from V and 7 bases from J, the gap between germline ends came to 11 bases. Looked up from germline, CDR1 is SEHNR and CDR2 is FQNEAQ (reference sequence). The CDR3 region is CASSSLRENEQFF. CDR3 nucleotide sequence: TGTGCCAGCAGCTCGCTTCGAGAGAATGAGCAGTTCTTC.

The chain uses TRBV12-3 or TRBV12-4 and TRBJ1-1; D is undetermined. The CDR3 runs 14 residues. V dropped 4 bases and J dropped 10 bases, with 19 bases sitting between them. The CDR3 loop is CASSSDAYTDVAFF. The CDR3 DNA follows: TGTGCCAGCAGTTCGGACGCTTACACTGATGTAGCTTTCTTT.

With respect to this clonotype: One base away lies a much larger clone, so this may be a sequencing read error. The V and J genes are TRBV10-3 and TRBJ1-2, with a tentative D call TRBD1 (5 bases). The ends were cut back, 0 bases at V and 4 bases at J, with 15 bases in the middle. The V gene's germline CDR1 is ENHRY and CDR2 SYGVKD. The CDR3 is made up of 16 amino acids. CDR3 bases: TGTGCCATCAGTGAGTCAATGGGGACGCGTAGCTATGGCTACACCTTC. Encoded protein: CAISESMGTRSYGYTF.